These 32 T cell receptor beta chains were all obtained from the same sample, sequenced in a study of blood T cell repertoires in COVID-19. The repertoire was sequenced with immunoSEQ multiplex PCR; TCRdb's copy has only in-frame clones and lacks some. The data contain 45,000 to 60,000 clones, roughly 78% of them singletons. The sequenced material came from peripheral blood. These receptors all stem from a woman over 75 with acute or convalescent COVID-19.

V and J are TRBV7-8 and TRBJ2-1; 8 nucleotides line up with TRBD1. V lost 6 bases, J lost 6 bases, and 13 bases stayed unmatched. The CDR3 spans 16 residues. Germline V lookup: CDR1 SGHVS, CDR2 FQNEAQ. CDR3 DNA sequence: TGTGCCAGCAGAGAGTTTCGACAGGGGCTGTTCAATGAGCAGTTCTTC. Its translation: CASREFRQGLFNEQFF.

This sequence joins TRBV24-1 and TRBJ2-3; the match to TRBD1 covers 7 bases. V trimming: 3 bases; J trimming: 0 bases; junction bases outside the gene matches: 2. CDR1 and CDR2 (germline): KGHDR, SFDVKD. CDR3 length: 15 amino acids. CDR3: CATSDPGQSTDTQYF. The CDR3, as DNA: TGTGCCACCAGTGATCCGGGACAGAGCACAGATACGCAGTATTTT.

V gene TRBV7-9 combines with J gene TRBJ2-1, with TRBD1 matching 7 bases. The CDR3 length is 14 residues. J gave up 4 bases and V 5 bases, and 5 bases lay outside the gene matches. Germline V gene lookup returns CDR1 SEHNR and CDR2 FQNEAQ (reference sequence). Here the CDR3 reads CASSAPTGYNEQFF. CDR3 in DNA: TGTGCCAGCAGCGCCCCGACAGGGTACAATGAGCAGTTCTTC.

This clone was recorded once. V is TRBV11-3 and J is TRBJ2-7, with D hard to call. Per germline, CDR1 SGHNT and CDR2 YENEEA. CDR3 size: 13 residues. Trimming took 4 bases from V and 7 from J, leaving 14 bases between them. The CDR3 region has the DNA TGTGCCAGCAGCTCTCGGGTTACTGGGGAGCAGTACTTC. Its translation: CASSSRVTGEQYF.

DNA for the CDR3: TGCGCCAGCAGCCAAGCCGAGCGGAACTACAATGAGCAGTTCTTC. Encoded protein: CASSQAERNYNEQFF. The chain recombines TRBV4-1 with TRBJ2-1, with D possibly being TRBD2 (5 bases). This CDR3 has 15 residues. Germline CDR1 reads MGHRA; CDR2 reads YSYEKL. The ends were cut back, 1 base at V and 3 bases at J, with 10 bases in the middle.

The rearrangement links TRBV10-3 to TRBJ1-5; D is possibly TRBD1 (6 bases). Germline V gene data show CDR1 as ENHRY and CDR2 as SYGVKD. V shed 6 bases and J shed 5 bases, with 11 bases lying between them. This CDR3 region has 13 residues. For the CDR3, the DNA is TGTGCCATCAGGGCTTACAGGGATCAGCCCCAGCATTTT. It is translated as CAIRAYRDQPQHF.

The V call is TRBV7-9, the J call TRBJ1-1; TRBD1 agrees at 7 bases. The J segment lost 5 bases and the V segment lost 3 bases, leaving 9 bases of the junction unmatched. The CDR3 is 15 residues long. Germline CDR1 SEHNR, CDR2 FQNEAQ (reference sequence). The CDR3: CASSFGNRGGTEAFF. CDR3 DNA: TGTGCCAGCAGCTTTGGGAACAGGGGTGGGACTGAAGCTTTCTTT.

This clone was observed once. The chain couples TRBV28 to TRBJ1-2; 7 bases are shared with TRBD1. Germline assignment: CDR1 MDHEN and CDR2 SYDVKM. The CDR3 covers 14 residues. After removal of 5 bases from V and 2 bases from J, the junction contained 5 bases not matched to a gene. The CDR3 nucleotides read TGTGCCAGCAGTCTAATACAGGGGAACTATGGCTACACCTTC. Its translation is CASSLIQGNYGYTF.

This chain uses TRBV13 with TRBJ1-1, with 7 bases aligning to TRBD1. J lost 2 bases, V lost 3 bases, and 6 bases had no gene match. Germline CDR1 and CDR2: PRHDT and FYEKMQ (reference sequence). CDR3 size: 15 residues. The DNA for the CDR3 is TGTGCCAGCAGCTTGGCGGGACAGTCAAACACTGAAGCTTTCTTT. This translates into CASSLAGQSNTEAFF. Full variable domain (outside the CDR3, taken from reference TRBV13 and TRBJ1-1): AAGVIQSPRHLIKEKRETATLKCYPIPRHDTVYWYQQGPGQDPQFLISFYEKMQSDKGSIPDRFSAQQFSDYHSELNMSSLELGDSALYFCASSLAGQSNTEAFFGQGTRLTVV.

The CDR3 DNA sequence: TGTGCCAGCAGTGAAACAGGGAGGCAGTTCTTC. It is translated as CASSETGRQFF. The V call is TRBV12-3 or TRBV12-4, the J call TRBJ2-1; D may be TRBD1 (6 bases). Trimming took off 5 bases at V and 12 bases at J, with 11 bases between the two ends. The CDR3 covers 11 residues.

The rearrangement links TRBV12-3 or TRBV12-4 to TRBJ2-7, with D possibly matching TRBD1 (6 bases). This CDR3 has 13 residues. The V end was cut by 6 bases, the J end by 3 bases, with 12 bases between. CDR3 in amino acids: CASRFPGHYEQYF. In DNA form, the CDR3 reads TGTGCCAGCAGATTTCCGGGACACTACGAGCAGTACTTC.

This clone appeared a single time. The genes are TRBV9 and TRBJ1-5; D not resolved. The CDR3 totals 14 residues. Germline assignment: CDR1 SGDLS and CDR2 YYNGEE. V lost 3 bases, J lost 1 base, and 8 bases lay in between. In DNA, the CDR3 is TGTGCCAGCAGCGAGGAGCCAAGCAATCAGCCCCAGCATTTT. Translation gives CASSEEPSNQPQHF.

This clone came up a few times. This sequence joins TRBV2 and TRBJ2-7, with 7 bases fitting TRBD1. The germline CDR1 and CDR2 sequences are SNHLY and FYNNEI. J gave up 2 bases and V 1 base, and 8 bases lay outside the gene matches. The CDR3 covers 16 residues. The CDR3 sequence is CASSEGLGQGAYEQYF. For the CDR3, the DNA is TGTGCCAGCAGTGAAGGTCTAGGGCAGGGGGCCTACGAGCAGTACTTC.

V and J are TRBV11-2 and TRBJ1-2; D not resolved. This CDR3 contains 14 residues. Germline V CDR1 and CDR2: SGHAT, FQNNGV. The ends were cut back, 4 bases at V and 8 bases at J, with 17 bases in the middle. The CDR3 coding sequence is TGTGCCAGCAGCTCACAGTGGGTACGGAGGGGCTACACCTTC. Its protein product is CASSSQWVRRGYTF.

The chain links TRBV29-1 to TRBJ1-2, with 8 bases lining up with TRBD1. Looked up from germline, CDR1 is SQVTM and CDR2 is ANQGSEA. Trimming removed 3 bases from V and 4 bases from J; junction bases left unmatched: 13. This CDR3 has 16 amino acids. CDR3 loop: CSVEGGQGNLRYGYTF. CDR3 nucleotides: TGCAGCGTTGAGGGCGGACAGGGCAACCTTCGCTATGGCTACACCTTC.

The V call is TRBV16, the J call TRBJ2-3; D is possibly TRBD1 (6 bases). V was shortened by 1 base and J by 0 bases, with 11 bases between the two germline ends. This CDR3 spans 16 amino acids. The germline gives CDR1 KGHSY, CDR2 FQNENV. The CDR3, as DNA: TGTGCCAGCAGCCAATACGGGACATCTAGCACAGATACGCAGTATTTT. It codes for CASSQYGTSSTDTQYF.

The chain couples TRBV3-1 (or the pseudogene TRBV3-2) to TRBJ1-1; D not certain. The germline V gene encodes CDR1 LGHDT and CDR2 YNNKEL (reference sequence). V was clipped by 0 bases and J by 1 base, with 3 bases between them. The CDR3 consists of 13 residues. CDR3 bases: TGTGCCAGCAGCCAAGACGGGAACACTGAAGCTTTCTTT. This codes for CASSQDGNTEAFF.

The V gene is TRBV3-1 (or the pseudogene TRBV3-2), the J gene TRBJ2-5; TRBD1 matches 8 bases. The CDR3 runs 15 residues. The germline V gene encodes CDR1 LGHDT and CDR2 YNNKEL (reference sequence). Trimming cost V 1 base and J 6 bases; bases outside gene matches: 7. Here the CDR3 reads CASSQGTGPMQTQYF. The CDR3 DNA is TGTGCCAGCAGCCAAGGGACAGGGCCGATGCAGACCCAGTACTTC.

The chain is built from TRBV19 and TRBJ2-2; no reliable D call. V gave up 7 bases and J gave up 5 bases, with 8 bases separating them. The length of the CDR3 is 12 residues. CDR1 LNHDA and CDR2 SQIVND come from the germline V gene (reference sequence). In DNA, the CDR3 is TGTGCCAGTACGAGGATTACCGGGGAGCTGTTTTTT. Protein sequence: CASTRITGELFF.

The chain employs TRBV3-1 (or the pseudogene TRBV3-2) and TRBJ1-2, with D unresolved. The V end was cut by 1 base, the J end by 5 bases, with 5 bases between. In germline, CDR1 is LGHDT, CDR2 YNNKEL (reference sequence). The CDR3 loop spans 12 amino acids. The CDR3 spells CASSQATYGYTF. The CDR3 DNA sequence: TGTGCCAGCAGCCAAGCAACTTATGGCTACACCTTC.

The chain recombines TRBV25-1 with TRBJ1-5; 8 bases match TRBD1. CDR3 size: 14 residues. The J segment lost 6 bases and the V segment lost 6 bases, leaving 7 bases of the junction unmatched. The germline V gene encodes CDR1 MGHDK and CDR2 SYGVNS. CDR3 DNA sequence: TGTGCCAGCAGCGGACAGGGAAGGACTCAGCCCCAGCATTTT. Translated, it gives CASSGQGRTQPQHF.

This rearrangement joins TRBV5-4 to TRBJ2-1; TRBD2 aligns across 15 bases. Germline assignment: CDR1 SGHNT and CDR2 YYREEE (reference sequence). There are 18 residues in the CDR3. The trim removed 4 bases at V and 1 base at J, leaving 6 bases unmatched. CDR3 in DNA: TGTGCCAGCAGCGGTGGACTAGCGGGGGGGACTTCCTACAATGAGCAGTTCTTC. It yields the protein CASSGGLAGGTSYNEQFF.

The chain employs TRBV6-6 and TRBJ2-7; 8 nucleotides agree with TRBD1. This CDR3 contains 13 residues. Germline V gives CDR1 MNHNY, CDR2 SVGAGI (reference sequence). Trimming removed 6 bases from V and 3 bases from J; junction bases left unmatched: 4. The CDR3 here is CASSSGTGYEQYF. The CDR3 DNA reads TGTGCCAGCAGCTCCGGGACAGGCTACGAGCAGTACTTC.

This clone was detected only once. V gene TRBV10-1 combines with J gene TRBJ1-5; D not resolved. V gave up 1 base and J gave up 6 bases, with 4 bases separating them. The V gene's germline CDR1 is WNHNN and CDR2 SYGVQD (reference sequence). The CDR3 length is 12 residues. CDR3 coding DNA: TGCGCCAGCAGTGAGTACGGTCAGCCCCAGCATTTT. It translates to CASSEYGQPQHF.

The V call is TRBV24-1, the J call TRBJ1-3; D uncertain. The germline V gene encodes CDR1 KGHDR and CDR2 SFDVKD. The CDR3 runs 13 residues. Trimming shortened V by 5 bases and J by 4 bases, and 8 bases separated the two germline ends. CDR3 nucleotide sequence: TGTGCCACCAGTGCCTCGGGGGGAAACACCATATATTTT. Amino acid sequence: CATSASGGNTIYF.

The chain recombines TRBV30 with TRBJ1-1, with TRBD1 matching over 7 bases. CDR1 and CDR2 (germline): GTSNPN, SVGIG (reference sequence). Trimming cost V 3 bases and J 3 bases; bases outside gene matches: 10. The CDR3 covers 15 residues. CDR3 nucleotides: TGTGCCTGGAGACTCTGGGACAGACCATACACTGAAGCTTTCTTT. As protein: CAWRLWDRPYTEAFF.

The J gene is TRBJ2-6, the V gene TRBV6-5; D not resolved. The CDR3 extends over 13 amino acids. V was shortened by 8 bases and J by 2 bases, with 7 bases between the two germline ends. Per the germline V gene, CDR1 is MNHEY and CDR2 is SVGAGI. The CDR3 DNA follows: TGTGCCAGCGGCTCCCCTGGGGCCAACGTCCTGACTTTC. It is translated as CASGSPGANVLTF.

The genes are TRBV9 and TRBJ1-5, with D possibly being TRBD1 (5 bases). Trimming stripped 0 bases from V and 3 bases from J, with 10 bases between. The CDR3 extends over 15 amino acids. Germline V gene data show CDR1 as SGDLS and CDR2 as YYNGEE. The CDR3 is CASSVGPGPNQPQHF. CDR3 in DNA: TGTGCCAGCAGCGTAGGTCCAGGGCCCAATCAGCCCCAGCATTTT.

There are a few counts of this clone. This sequence joins TRBV5-3 and TRBJ2-7; 9 bases are shared with TRBD1. TRBV5-3 is sorted into the ORF group, with uncertain function. This CDR3 is 15 amino acids long. Trimming cost V 2 bases and J 5 bases; bases outside gene matches: 8. In DNA, the CDR3 is TGTGCCAGAAGCTTCCGGACAGGGGTTTTCCACGAGCAGTACTTC. It specifies CARSFRTGVFHEQYF.

The chain carries TRBV27 and TRBJ2-2, with 7 bases that match TRBD1. The V gene's germline CDR1 is MNHEY and CDR2 SMNVEV (reference sequence). The CDR3 has 15 amino acids. V shed 2 bases, J shed 6 bases, and the junction held 6 bases outside the gene matches. The CDR3: CASSLVETGSGELFF. CDR3 coding DNA: TGTGCCAGCAGTTTAGTAGAGACAGGGTCCGGGGAGCTGTTTTTT.

The V call is TRBV11-2, the J call TRBJ2-5, with a possible D match to TRBD2 (5 bases). The CDR3 has 14 residues. Germline assignment: CDR1 SGHAT and CDR2 FQNNGV. The V end lost 3 bases, the J end lost 4 bases, and 12 bases lay between the germline ends. The CDR3 here is CASSFSALGETQYF. The CDR3, as DNA: TGTGCCAGCAGCTTTAGCGCCCTCGGAGAGACCCAGTACTTC.

This sequence joins TRBV6-6 and TRBJ1-6; tentative D call: TRBD1 (6 bases). Trimming took off 2 bases at V and 8 bases at J, with 10 bases between the two ends. CDR1 and CDR2 (germline): MNHNY, SVGAGI (reference sequence). The length of the CDR3 is 14 residues. The CDR3 protein is CASSYPNRDSPLHF. CDR3 bases: TGTGCCAGCAGTTACCCCAACAGGGATTCACCCCTCCACTTT.